This record looks at one T cell receptor (beta chain) sequence and its context. Its antigen is undetermined. This specimen comes from a study of T and B cells in COVID-19 patients. Whole-study findings and limits: Blood from mildly ill patients while symptomatic, and early samples from severe cases, were scarce. CD4+, regulatory T cell, CD8+ and sorted SARS-CoV-2-responsive or tetramer+ T cells were not yet sequenced.

The germline V gene has CDR1 SGHNT and CDR2 YYREEE (reference sequence). Trimming took 3 bases from V and 6 from J, leaving 23 bases between them. The CDR3 has 17 amino acids. BIOMED2 TRB-A/B primer pools were used in multiplex TRB PCR. One entry per CDR3 protein, called by TCRdb with MiXCR from the multiplex PCR reads. The sample lists about 15,000 distinct CDR3 sequences, over 25% occurring once. TRB was amplified from about 250-500 ng of blood genomic DNA. The chain has TRBV5-4 and TRBJ2-3, with a possible D match to TRBD2 (6 bases). The receptor was derived from a human donor who had recovered from COVID-19. The sample comprised blood. As DNA, the CDR3 is TGTGCCAGCAGCTCCCTGGGTAGCGGAGTTGGGTCTGATACGCAGTATTTT. Amino acid sequence: CASSSLGSGVGSDTQYF.